Following are 22 T cell receptor beta chains from one sample sequenced in a study of cytomegalovirus exposure and HLA in healthy donors. The PCR made use of 60 Vbeta and 13 Jbeta primers. Measured with immunoSEQ multiplex PCR; TCRdb has only the in-frame clones, and not every one. The sample gives over 150,000 clones, roughly 77% of which show up once; approximately 8% is in the top ten. Specimen: PBMCs. The receptors come from a man aged 25-40 years in good health and CMV-seropositive.

This clone appeared once. The chain has TRBV2 and TRBJ1-2; D is possibly TRBD1 (6 bases). Germline values: CDR1 SNHLY, CDR2 FYNNEI. The CDR3 has 15 amino acids. V was shortened by 5 bases and J by 3 bases, with 16 bases between the two germline ends. The CDR3 DNA sequence: TGTGCCAGCAGTACCAGACAGGCCGTGTACTATGGCTACACCTTC. It codes for CASSTRQAVYYGYTF. The whole variable domain, filled in from reference TRBV2 and TRBJ1-2, reads EPEVTQTPSHQVTQMGQEVILRCVPISNHLYFYWYRQILGQKVEFLVSFYNNEISEKSEIFDDQFSVERPDGSNFTLKIRSTKLEDSAMYFCASSTRQAVYYGYTFGSGTRLTVV.

V is TRBV28 and J is TRBJ1-5; D may be TRBD1 (5 bases). V lost 7 bases to trimming and J lost 2 bases, with 21 bases between them. The CDR3 spans 17 residues. Germline CDR1 and CDR2: MDHEN and SYDVKM. This CDR3 is CASNLGGAGTGNQPQHF. Here the CDR3 DNA reads TGTGCCAGCAATCTAGGAGGGGCGGGTACTGGCAATCAGCCCCAGCATTTT.

V is TRBV28 and J is TRBJ2-4; TRBD1 matches 7 bases. Germline CDR1 is MDHEN and CDR2 is SYDVKM. CDR3 length equals 15 residues. The junction had 4 bases not matched to a gene; V was cut back by 4 bases and J by 1 base. The CDR3 sequence is CASSSGQLAKNIQYF. The DNA of the CDR3 is TGTGCCAGCAGTTCGGGACAGTTGGCCAAAAACATTCAGTACTTC.

This chain joins TRBV6-1 and TRBJ1-4; a possible D gene is TRBD1 (5 bases). Looked up from germline, CDR1 is MNHNS and CDR2 is SASEGT. The length of the CDR3 is 14 residues. The ends were cut back, 7 bases at V and 4 bases at J, with 13 bases in the middle. For the CDR3, the DNA is TGTGCCAGCACCGGACACCCGAGTAATGAAAAACTGTTTTTT. Translating it yields CASTGHPSNEKLFF.

The chain uses TRBV5-1 and TRBJ2-5; 10 nucleotides agree with TRBD2. Trimming at V came to 0 bases and at J to 1 base, leaving 12 bases not matched to a gene. In germline, CDR1 is SGHRS, CDR2 YFSETQ. The CDR3 runs 19 residues. The CDR3 DNA is TGCGCCAGCAGCTTGGGTGGCAGGGGGCTAGCGGGAGCCCAAGAGACCCAGTACTTC. As protein: CASSLGGRGLAGAQETQYF. Full variable domain (outside the CDR3, taken from reference TRBV5-1 and TRBJ2-5): KAGVTQTPRYLIKTRGQQVTLSCSPISGHRSVSWYQQTPGQGLQFLFEYFSETQRNKGNFPGRFSGRQFSNSRSEMNVSTLELGDSALYLCASSLGGRGLAGAQETQYFGPGTRLLVL.

V and J are TRBV29-1 and TRBJ2-7; maybe TRBD2 (6 bases). Germline assignment: CDR1 SQVTM and CDR2 ANQGSEA. V was clipped by 6 bases and J by 11 bases, with 26 bases between them. This CDR3 is 14 amino acids long. The CDR3 region has the DNA TGCAGCGTCGCCATGGCGGGGTCCTACCGTTTTGAGTACTTC. This encodes CSVAMAGSYRFEYF.

The chain has TRBV6-5 and TRBJ1-2, with unresolved D. CDR3 length: 15 amino acids. Germline values: CDR1 MNHEY, CDR2 SVGAGI. Trimming removed 0 bases at V and 4 bases at J, with 12 bases between. As DNA, the CDR3 is TGTGCCAGCAGTTACTCGACTAGATATCCCTATGGCTACACCTTC. Translating it yields CASSYSTRYPYGYTF.

This clone was detected only a few times. The V and J genes are TRBV20-1 and TRBJ1-1; D gene ambiguous. The CDR3 covers 11 residues. From germline, CDR1 is DFQATT and CDR2 SNEGSKA (reference sequence). Trimming left V 3 bases short and J 3 bases short, with 5 bases between. This CDR3 reads CSASPDTEAFF. The CDR3 DNA is TGCAGTGCTAGTCCCGACACTGAAGCTTTCTTT.

This clone was observed a handful of times. The chain couples TRBV6-6 to TRBJ1-1, with 7 nucleotides matching TRBD1. The CDR3 has 14 amino acids. Germline trimming cut 7 bases from V and 0 bases from J; bases unmatched to any gene: 5. Looked up from germline, CDR1 is MNHNY and CDR2 is SVGAGI (reference sequence). CDR3 residues: CASTKQGMNTEAFF. Written as DNA, the CDR3 is TGTGCCAGCACAAAACAGGGGATGAACACTGAAGCTTTCTTT.

This rearrangement joins TRBV28 to TRBJ2-7, with D unresolved. Per the germline V gene, CDR1 is MDHEN and CDR2 is SYDVKM. V was trimmed by 4 bases and J by 5 bases, leaving 18 bases between them. The length of the CDR3 is 15 residues. The CDR3 sequence: CASSSAPGTNHEQYF. The CDR3 bases are TGTGCCAGCAGTTCCGCTCCAGGAACCAACCACGAGCAGTACTTC.

V is TRBV10-1 and J is TRBJ2-5; D is perhaps TRBD1 (5 bases). V was cut by 2 bases and J by 5 bases, with 15 bases left in between. Germline V gene data show CDR1 as WNHNN and CDR2 as SYGVQD (reference sequence). This CDR3 has 15 amino acids. CDR3 sequence reads: CASSEGLSKGETQYF. The DNA of the CDR3 is TGCGCCAGCAGTGAGGGGCTCTCCAAGGGGGAGACCCAGTACTTC.

The chain combines TRBV19 with TRBJ1-2; D might be TRBD1 (5 bases). The CDR3 runs 15 residues. The ends were cut back, 6 bases at V and 3 bases at J, with 17 bases in the middle. The germline gives CDR1 LNHDA, CDR2 SQIVND (reference sequence). This CDR3 is CASSIGRAQDYGYTF. The DNA for the CDR3 is TGTGCCAGTAGCATCGGCAGGGCGCAAGACTATGGCTACACCTTC.

In its sample, this clone was seen once. The rearrangement uses TRBV25-1 and TRBJ1-3; 11 bases agree with TRBD1. Germline CDR1 and CDR2: MGHDK and SYGVNS. V dropped 8 bases and J dropped 2; count of bases not matched to a gene: 2. The CDR3 length is 14 residues. The CDR3 DNA reads TGTGCCAGCGGGGACAGGGGGGCTGGAAACACCATATATTTT. Protein sequence: CASGDRGAGNTIYF.

The V gene is TRBV6-4, the J gene TRBJ2-5; 9 bases match TRBD2. The J call is doubtful: the DNA matches TRBJ2-7 better. CDR3 length equals 15 residues. CDR1 is MRHNA, CDR2 SNTAGT, per germline. For the CDR3, the DNA is TGTGCCAGCAGTGACTCTAGCGGGAGCTACCACGAGCAGTACTTC. Amino acid sequence: CASSDSSGSYHEQYF.

The rearrangement uses TRBV7-9 and TRBJ2-7, with 8 bases fitting TRBD1. V trimming: 3 bases; J trimming: 3 bases; junction bases outside the gene matches: 7. Germline V gene data show CDR1 as SEHNR and CDR2 as FQNEAQ (reference sequence). CDR3 length equals 15 residues. The CDR3: CASSLRTGTDYEQYF. DNA for the CDR3: TGTGCCAGCAGCTTGAGGACAGGGACCGACTACGAGCAGTACTTC.

Here the CDR3 DNA reads TGCGCCAGCAGTGGGGGGACCGGCACTGGAAACACCATATATTTT. Protein sequence: CASSGGTGTGNTIYF. V usage is TRBV5-1 and J usage is TRBJ1-3; D is possibly TRBD1 (5 bases). V lost 5 bases, J lost 2 bases, and 14 bases lay in between. This CDR3 is built from 15 residues. From germline, CDR1 is SGHRS and CDR2 YFSETQ.

The chain is built from TRBV10-3 and TRBJ1-3, with D possibly being TRBD1 (5 bases). The CDR3 has 15 amino acids. The germline CDR1 and CDR2 sequences are ENHRY and SYGVKD. V was pared by 0 bases and J by 2 bases, with 8 bases between. The CDR3 spells CAISESVDTGNTIYF. The CDR3 DNA is TGTGCCATCAGTGAGTCGGTGGACACTGGAAACACCATATATTTT.

This clone was seen just once. The V call is TRBV7-9, the J call TRBJ1-4; 11 bases match TRBD1. Germline V gene lookup returns CDR1 SEHNR and CDR2 FQNEAQ (reference sequence). Losses at the gene ends were 4 bases for V and 6 bases for J; bases not matched to a gene: 4. CDR3 length equals 15 residues. This chain's CDR3 is CASSSPGQGDEKLFF. The CDR3 nucleotides read TGTGCCAGCAGCTCTCCGGGACAGGGGGATGAAAAACTGTTTTTT. The complete variable domain, with remaining parts taken from reference TRBV7-9 and TRBJ1-4, reads DTGVSQNPRHKITKRGQNVTFRCDPISEHNRLYWYRQTLGQGPEFLTYFQNEAQLEKSRLLSDRFSAERPKGSFSTLEIQRTEQGDSAMYLCASSSPGQGDEKLFFGSGTQLSVL.

The rearrangement links TRBV5-4 to TRBJ2-5; D unclear. This CDR3 spans 13 amino acids. The V and J ends lost 0 bases and 3 bases respectively, with 6 bases between them. From germline, CDR1 is SGHNT and CDR2 YYREEE (reference sequence). The CDR3 is CASSLASEETQYF. The CDR3 nucleotides are TGTGCCAGCAGCTTGGCGTCAGAAGAGACCCAGTACTTC.

This rearrangement joins TRBV27 to TRBJ2-6; weak D call: TRBD1 (5 bases). The CDR3 is made up of 15 amino acids. Per the germline V gene, CDR1 is MNHEY and CDR2 is SMNVEV (reference sequence). V gave up 2 bases and J gave up 3 bases, with 8 bases separating them. The CDR3 sequence is CASSLGASGANVLTF. For the CDR3, the DNA is TGTGCCAGCAGTTTAGGGGCAAGTGGGGCCAACGTCCTGACTTTC.

This clone was counted only a few times. The V gene is TRBV7-9, the J gene TRBJ1-2; 8 bases align to TRBD1. Germline CDR1 and CDR2: SEHNR and FQNEAQ (reference sequence). This CDR3 region has 13 residues. J gave up 6 bases and V 4 bases, and 4 bases lay outside the gene matches. CDR3: CASSSTGENGYTF. CDR3 bases: TGTGCCAGCAGCTCGACAGGGGAGAATGGCTACACCTTC. The variable domain in full, with the rest retrieved from reference TRBV7-9 and TRBJ1-2, is DTGVSQNPRHKITKRGQNVTFRCDPISEHNRLYWYRQTLGQGPEFLTYFQNEAQLEKSRLLSDRFSAERPKGSFSTLEIQRTEQGDSAMYLCASSSTGENGYTFGSGTRLTVV.

The rearrangement joins TRBV6-5 to TRBJ2-7; TRBD1 might be the D (5 bases). V shed 0 bases and J shed 5 bases, with 11 bases lying between them. The CDR3 consists of 14 residues. Germline loops: CDR1 MNHEY, CDR2 SVGAGI. The CDR3 DNA reads TGTGCCAGCAGTTACTCGTATGCAGGGAACGAGCAGTACTTC. This encodes CASSYSYAGNEQYF.